These 24 T cell receptor beta chains were sequenced from one sample in a study of T cells in Graves' hyperthyroidism and ophthalmopathy. Template material for amplifying TCR beta CDR3 regions consisted of RNA transcripts. TCR CDR3 underwent first-round RT-PCR with the HTBI primer set. MiXCR, applied by TCRdb to the multiplex PCR reads, yields one record per CDR3 protein. The sample has fewer than 110,000 distinct CDR3 sequences; approximately 15% are singletons. The sequenced material came from blood. These receptors were collected from a woman aged 50 to 60 with Graves' hyperthyroidism.

This clonotype was seen many times. The rearrangement uses TRBV3-1 and TRBJ2-1; D is possibly TRBD2 (6 bases). Germline CDR1 is LGHDT and CDR2 is YNNKEL (reference sequence). Trimming removed 7 bases at V and 0 bases at J, with 13 bases between. The CDR3 spans 15 residues. Here the CDR3 DNA reads TGTGCCAGCACTAGCGCCCTGAGCTCCTACAATGAGCAGTTCTTC. It is translated as CASTSALSSYNEQFF.

Comment on this clonotype: A much larger clonotype is one base distant, so this may be a read error. The chain joins TRBV30 to TRBJ1-1; tentative D call: TRBD1 (5 bases). The CDR3 has 15 residues. The ends were cut back, 5 bases at V and 1 base at J, with 17 bases in the middle. Germline loops: CDR1 GTSNPN, CDR2 SVGIG (reference sequence). CDR3 coding DNA: TGTGCCTGGGGGGGAGGAGGGCGCGGGAACACTGAAGCTTTCTTT. This codes for CAWGGGGRGNTEAFF.

The rearrangement uses TRBV20-1 and TRBJ2-7; 14 bases map to TRBD2. CDR1 and CDR2 from the germline V gene are DFQATT and SNEGSKA (reference sequence). CDR3 length: 17 amino acids. Trimming took 6 bases from V and 0 from J; bases not matched to a gene: 10. As DNA, the CDR3 is TGCAGTGCCCCCGGGACCGGGACTAGCGGGAGCTCCTACGAGCAGTACGTC. It translates to CSAPGTGTSGSSYEQYV.

The chain recombines TRBV20-1 with TRBJ2-3, with 10 nucleotides matching TRBD2. Germline loops: CDR1 DFQATT, CDR2 SNEGSKA (reference sequence). The CDR3 consists of 15 residues. The trim removed 3 bases at V and 7 bases at J, leaving 10 bases unmatched. The CDR3 DNA follows: TGCAGTGCTAGTTCTACAGCGGGAGGGTGGCATACGCAGTATTTT. The encoded protein is CSASSTAGGWHTQYF.

This clonotype was seen ten or more times. The chain is built from TRBV12-3 or TRBV12-4 and TRBJ1-1; 9 bases are a match to TRBD1. The CDR3 is made up of 16 amino acids. V dropped 7 bases and J dropped 0; count of bases not matched to a gene: 9. In DNA, the CDR3 is TGTGCCAGCATAATAGGGGACAGGGACGTGAACACTGAAGCTTTCTTT. Encoded protein: CASIIGDRDVNTEAFF.

A remark on this clonotype: This may be a read error: a much more frequent sequence differs by one nucleotide. The gene calls are TRBV18 and TRBJ1-4; 7 positions match TRBD1. V trimming: 4 bases; J trimming: 5 bases; junction bases outside the gene matches: 7. Germline V CDR1 and CDR2: KGHSH, LQKENI. This CDR3 comprises 15 residues. The CDR3 spells CASSRGTAQNEKLFF. In DNA form, the CDR3 reads TGTGCCAGCTCACGGGGGACAGCACAGAATGAAAAACTGTTTTTT. Based on the CDR3 plus reference TRBV18 and TRBJ1-4, the full variable domain is NAGVMQNPRHLVRRRGQEARLRCSPMKGHSHVYWYRQLPEEGLKFMVYLQKENIIDESGMPKERFSAEFPKEGPSILRIQQVVRGDSAAYFCASSRGTAQNEKLFFGSGTQLSVL.

This clonotype was observed at least ten times. V gene TRBV19 combines with J gene TRBJ1-1, with 9 nucleotides matching TRBD1. The CDR3 covers 13 residues. With V trimmed by 8 bases and J by 4 bases, 5 bases remained unmatched. The germline V gene encodes CDR1 LNHDA and CDR2 SQIVND (reference sequence). CDR3 region: CASRGQGSTEAFF. Written as DNA, the CDR3 is TGTGCCAGTCGAGGACAGGGGAGCACTGAAGCTTTCTTT.

This clonotype has a count of ten or more. The V and J genes are TRBV11-2 and TRBJ2-1; weak D call: TRBD2 (6 bases). V was clipped by 4 bases and J by 13 bases, with 14 bases between them. The CDR3 covers 12 residues. The germline CDR1 and CDR2 sequences are SGHAT and FQNNGV. The chain's CDR3 is CASSSAEGIQFF. The CDR3 bases are TGTGCCAGCAGCTCGGCGGAGGGTATTCAGTTCTTC.

The chain joins TRBV28 to TRBJ2-1, with a weak D call TRBD1 (5 bases). CDR3 length: 15 residues. Looked up from germline, CDR1 is MDHEN and CDR2 is SYDVKM. Trimming removed 3 bases at V and 8 bases at J, with 17 bases between. CDR3 amino acids: CASSFRVFFNDEQFF. CDR3 coding DNA: TGTGCCAGCAGTTTCAGGGTTTTCTTCAACGATGAGCAGTTCTTC.

This clonotype was seen at least ten times. The V and J genes are TRBV29-1 and TRBJ2-3; D is unresolved. The CDR3 is made up of 16 amino acids. Germline assignment: CDR1 SQVTM and CDR2 ANQGSEA. V shed 2 bases and J shed 8 bases, with 23 bases lying between them. CDR3 coding DNA: TGCAGCGTTGAAACCGGCCGCCCTCGGCTGGGTGTTACGCAGTATTTT. It encodes CSVETGRPRLGVTQYF.

This clonotype has at least ten counts. V and J are TRBV7-6 and TRBJ2-1; D is unresolved. The ends were cut back, 4 bases at V and 2 bases at J, with 12 bases in the middle. This CDR3 region has 15 residues. Germline CDR1 reads SGHVS; CDR2 reads FNYEAQ. CDR3: CASSSEGWTYNEQFF. The CDR3 coding sequence is TGTGCCAGCAGCTCGGAAGGTTGGACCTACAATGAGCAGTTCTTC.

This clonotype was counted at least ten times. The chain uses TRBV4-1 and TRBJ1-1, with 8 bases lining up with TRBD1. Germline lookup yields CDR1 MGHRA and CDR2 YSYEKL. V lost 1 base, J lost 3 bases, and 4 bases stayed unmatched. The CDR3 is 15 amino acids. Written as DNA, the CDR3 is TGCGCCAGCAGCCAAGGGGACAGGACCGACACTGAAGCTTTCTTT. This translates into CASSQGDRTDTEAFF.

This clonotype came up many times. V usage is TRBV20-1 and J usage is TRBJ2-6, with D possibly matching TRBD1 (6 bases). CDR1 and CDR2 from the germline V gene are DFQATT and SNEGSKA (reference sequence). CDR3 size: 17 residues. Trimming took 1 base from V and 2 from J, leaving 15 bases between them. CDR3 region: CSARGQGSLTGANVLTF. The CDR3 DNA reads as TGCAGTGCTAGAGGGCAGGGGTCTTTAACTGGGGCCAACGTCCTGACTTTC.

This clonotype was observed a handful of times. The V gene is TRBV7-6, the J gene TRBJ2-5; D tentatively fits TRBD1 or TRBD2 (6 bases each). The germline V and J ends were trimmed by 7 bases and 2 bases, with 20 bases remaining between them. The CDR3 extends over 16 amino acids. Germline lookup yields CDR1 SGHVS and CDR2 FNYEAQ. The CDR3 here is CASTAVGGWGQETQYF. The CDR3 nucleotides read TGTGCCAGCACCGCGGTAGGGGGGTGGGGACAAGAGACCCAGTACTTC. Full variable domain (rest looked up from reference TRBV7-6 and TRBJ2-5): GAGVSQSPRYKVTKRGQDVALRCDPISGHVSLYWYRQALGQGPEFLTYFNYEAQQDKSGLPNDRFSAERPEGSISTLTIQRTEQRDSAMYRCASTAVGGWGQETQYFGPGTRLLVL.

This clonotype was found many times. The chain joins TRBV6-1 to TRBJ2-1; TRBD2 matches 7 bases. Germline V gene lookup returns CDR1 MNHNS and CDR2 SASEGT. This CDR3 spans 14 amino acids. V dropped 5 bases and J dropped 4; count of bases not matched to a gene: 5. The CDR3 sequence: CASSLGEGYNEQFF. CDR3 in DNA: TGTGCCAGCAGTTTGGGGGAGGGTTACAATGAGCAGTTCTTC.

Notes on this clonotype: One base away lies a much larger clone, so this may be a sequencing read error. The CDR3 nucleotides are TGTACCAGCAGTTACTTCGGAGAAAATGAGCAGTTCTTC. Translated: CTSSYFGENEQFF. This chain links TRBV6-5 with TRBJ2-1; D gene uncertain. The germline V gene has CDR1 MNHEY and CDR2 SVGAGI. The CDR3 contains 13 residues.

This clonotype was recorded at least ten times. The chain carries TRBV10-3 and TRBJ1-1, with D possibly being TRBD1 (6 bases). Germline CDR1 ENHRY, CDR2 SYGVKD. Trimming removed 11 bases from V and 3 bases from J, with 16 bases in between. The CDR3 consists of 13 residues. CDR3 region: CAGEPGAHTEAFF. In DNA, the CDR3 is TGTGCCGGGGAACCAGGGGCGCACACTGAAGCTTTCTTT.

This clonotype was detected many times. This chain joins TRBV5-1 and TRBJ2-2; either TRBD1 or TRBD2 may supply D (5 bases each). Per the germline V gene, CDR1 is SGHRS and CDR2 is YFSETQ. V dropped 1 base and J dropped 4 bases, with 11 bases sitting between them. The CDR3 contains 15 residues. The CDR3 sequence is CASSLQAGTTGELFF. The CDR3 bases are TGCGCCAGCAGCTTGCAGGCAGGGACCACCGGGGAGCTGTTTTTT.

This clonotype was counted many times. The chain employs TRBV20-1 and TRBJ2-1; 11 positions agree with TRBD2. CDR1 and CDR2 (germline): DFQATT, SNEGSKA (reference sequence). This CDR3 comprises 15 residues. With V trimmed by 5 bases and J by 8 bases, 11 bases remained unmatched. The CDR3 DNA sequence: TGCAGTGCTCATTCCGGGACTAGCGGACGCGATGAGCAGTTCTTC. Translating it yields CSAHSGTSGRDEQFF.

This clonotype occurred many times. The chain employs TRBV6-1 and TRBJ2-1, with 9 bases identical to TRBD1. After removal of 5 bases from V and 9 bases from J, the junction contained 5 bases not matched to a gene. Germline V gives CDR1 MNHNS, CDR2 SASEGT. The CDR3 contains 13 residues. The CDR3 spells CASSRTGGSEQFF. CDR3 DNA: TGTGCCAGCAGTCGTACAGGGGGCAGTGAGCAGTTCTTC.

This clonotype has a count of ten or more. The J gene is TRBJ2-1, the V gene TRBV28, with D hard to call. The CDR3 loop spans 13 amino acids. Germline V lookup: CDR1 MDHEN, CDR2 SYDVKM. V was pared by 3 bases and J by 3 bases, with 6 bases between. Here the CDR3 reads CASSFGNYNEQFF. The CDR3 DNA reads as TGTGCCAGCAGTTTTGGGAACTACAATGAGCAGTTCTTC.

This clonotype was seen at least ten times. The V and J genes are TRBV28 and TRBJ2-7, with D possibly matching TRBD1 (5 bases). The CDR3 sequence is 13 residues long. Germline V gene sequence: CDR1 MDHEN, CDR2 SYDVKM. Trimming took off 0 bases at V and 4 bases at J, with 7 bases between the two ends. Written as DNA, the CDR3 is TGTGCCAGCAGTTTATGGACAGCTTACGAGCAGTACTTC. This codes for CASSLWTAYEQYF.

This clonotype was seen repeatedly, ten times or more. V and J are TRBV2 and TRBJ2-5; 8 bases line up with TRBD2. This CDR3 is built from 15 residues. Germline V gives CDR1 SNHLY, CDR2 FYNNEI. J was trimmed by 5 bases and V by 4 bases; bases with no gene match: 9. This CDR3 reads CASSASSGSGETQYF. CDR3 sequence (DNA): TGTGCCAGCAGTGCGTCGAGCGGGAGTGGTGAGACCCAGTACTTC.

This clonotype was counted many times. The chain joins TRBV27 to TRBJ2-7; 8 nucleotides agree with TRBD1. Germline lookup yields CDR1 MNHEY and CDR2 SMNVEV (reference sequence). The V gene end was trimmed by 0 bases and the J gene end by 7 bases; junction bases not matched to a gene: 14. The CDR3 extends over 17 amino acids. Here the CDR3 DNA reads TGTGCCAGCAGTTTATCCCCGACAGGGGCCGTCCGGGGGGAGCAGTACTTC. It yields the protein CASSLSPTGAVRGEQYF.